These T cell receptor beta chains were read from a single sample in a study of CD8+CD57+ T cells in acquired aplastic anemia. Via MiXCR, TCRdb re-called the reads, giving one row per CDR3 protein. The sample has some 200,000 distinct CDR3 sequences, around three fifths seen once. Material for sequencing was sorted CD4+, CD8+, or CD8+CD57+ T cells (not recorded which) from PBMCs. These receptors originate from a human donor with aplastic anemia. CDR3s include the opening cysteine and the closing phenylalanine or tryptophan. D genes are given only for firm matches. Size is stated for part of the rows, as once, few or many counts, or as a class when the clone is expanded.

V gene,D gene,J gene,clone size,CDR3 DNA,CDR3 protein
TRBV2,.,TRBJ1-3,.,TGTGCCAGCACCCAACCCTCTGGAAACACCATATATTTT,CASTQPSGNTIYF
TRBV9,.,TRBJ2-7,few,TGTGCCAGCAGCCCGTACAATGGGGAGCAGTACTTC,CASSPYNGEQYF
TRBV24-1,TRBD2,TRBJ2-3,.,TGTGCCACCAGTATTAGCGGGGGGGCGGCAGATACGCAGTATTTT,CATSISGGAADTQYF
TRBV7-9,.,TRBJ2-3,many,TGTGCCAGCAACCCGGGACACAGGGCGACAGATACGCAGTATTTT,CASNPGHRATDTQYF
TRBV7-3,.,TRBJ2-7,few,TGTGCCAGCAGCCCTACCCCCGAATCCTACGAGCAGTACTTC,CASSPTPESYEQYF
TRBV7-2,.,TRBJ1-6,few,TGTGCCAGCAGCGCCTCCAGGATAAATTCACCCCTCCACTTT,CASSASRINSPLHF
TRBV7-6,.,TRBJ2-7,few,TGTGCCAGCAGCTTTTTGGGCTACGAGCAGTACTTC,CASSFLGYEQYF
TRBV20-1,TRBD2,TRBJ2-7,.,TGCAGTGCTACCGGGACTAGCGGGAGGCCTACCTATGGCGAGCAGTACTTC,CSATGTSGRPTYGEQYF
TRBV7-8,.,TRBJ1-2,.,TGTGCCAGCAGCTTCGATAACGATGGCTACACCTTC,CASSFDNDGYTF
TRBV5-1,.,TRBJ1-2,.,TGCGCCAGCAGCACCACAGGGAGTATCTATGGCTACACCTTC,CASSTTGSIYGYTF
TRBV24-1,.,TRBJ2-1,.,TGTGCCACCAGTGATGCCCCGGGTCCTGAGCAGTTCTTC,CATSDAPGPEQFF
TRBV7-6,TRBD1,TRBJ2-7,.,TGTGCCAGCAGCTCCTCCGCCCGGGACAGGGGGCACGAGCAGTACTTC,CASSSSARDRGHEQYF
TRBV7-8,TRBD1,TRBJ1-5,.,TGTGCCAGCAGCCGAGTGAAGACAGACAGGGGGGACCAGCCCCAGCATTTT,CASSRVKTDRGDQPQHF
TRBV7-2,TRBD2,TRBJ2-1,few,TGTGCCAGCAGCTTAGGCCTAGCGGGCCAAACCTACAATGAGCAGTTCTTC,CASSLGLAGQTYNEQFF
TRBV7-9,TRBD1,TRBJ2-1,.,TGTGCCAGCAGCTTAACAGGGGCGAATGAGCAGTTCTTC,CASSLTGANEQFF
TRBV7-9,TRBD1,TRBJ2-1,.,TGTGCCAGCCTATCCCGGGACAGGGCTAAGAACTCCTACAATGAGCAGTTCTTC,CASLSRDRAKNSYNEQFF
TRBV20-1,.,TRBJ1-3,.,TGCAGTGCTGCCCCCGGGACGGACTCTGGAAACACCATATATTTT,CSAAPGTDSGNTIYF
TRBV25-1,TRBD2,TRBJ2-1,.,TGTGCCAGCATGAGGACTAGCGGGACCCATGAGCAGTTCTTC,CASMRTSGTHEQFF
TRBV10-2,.,TRBJ1-1,.,TGCGCCAGCAGTGAAGTCATCAGGGGTACTGAAGCTTTCTTT,CASSEVIRGTEAFF
TRBV10-3,.,TRBJ2-7,.,TGTGCCATCAGTGACGGGAGCTCCTACGAGCAGTACTTC,CAISDGSSYEQYF
TRBV20-1,.,TRBJ1-6,.,TGCAGTGCTAGTAGGGTGTCGGATAATTCACCCCTCCACTTT,CSASRVSDNSPLHF
TRBV10-3,TRBD2,TRBJ2-1,.,TGTGCCATCAGTGAGGGGACTAGCGGGAGGCACTCCTACAATGAGCAGTTCTTC,CAISEGTSGRHSYNEQFF
TRBV7-3,.,TRBJ1-6,.,TGTGCCAGCAGCTTATATGGCAGGGAAGATTCACCCCTCCACTTT,CASSLYGREDSPLHF
TRBV2,.,TRBJ1-1,once,TGTGCCAGCAGCAAAGACAGTACGCCTGAAGCTTTCTTT,CASSKDSTPEAFF
TRBV28,.,TRBJ2-7,many,TGTGCCAGCAGTTTATTCTTGTCGTGGCAGGGTGTCAGCGAGCAGTACTTC,CASSLFLSWQGVSEQYF
TRBV7-9,.,TRBJ2-2,once,TGTGCCAGCAGCGTAGGGGGTACCGGGGAGCTGTTTTTT,CASSVGGTGELFF
TRBV5-8,.,TRBJ1-2,once,TGTGCCAGCAGCTGGCAGGCTGACTATGGCTACACCTTC,CASSWQADYGYTF
TRBV7-3,.,TRBJ2-2,.,TGTGCCAGCAGCTCGCAGGGTTCCGGGGAGCTGTTTTTT,CASSSQGSGELFF
TRBV19,TRBD1,TRBJ1-1,once,TGTGCCAGTAGTATAACAGGGGGAATGAACACTGAAGCTTTCTTT,CASSITGGMNTEAFF
TRBV10-1,.,TRBJ2-2,.,TGCGCCAGCAGTGAAGGGGTCGACACCGGGGAGCTGTTTTTT,CASSEGVDTGELFF
TRBV7-4,.,TRBJ1-1,few,TGTGCCAGCAGCTTAACCCCTGCGGGCAACACTGAAGCTTTCTTT,CASSLTPAGNTEAFF
TRBV12-3/TRBV12-4,.,TRBJ2-3,.,TGTGCCAGCAGCGTAGTGTGGGGGGCGGGAGATACGCAGTATTTT,CASSVVWGAGDTQYF
TRBV7-7,TRBD1,TRBJ1-1,.,TGTGCTATCGTATTACCGGGACAGGGCCCCGCTTTCTTT,CAIVLPGQGPAFF
TRBV7-2,.,TRBJ2-3,.,TGTGCCAGCAGCTCTGGACTATCCATCCATACGCAGTATTTT,CASSSGLSIHTQYF
TRBV4-1,TRBD1,TRBJ2-2,many,TGCGCCAGCAGCGCAAGAGGGGGCTCCTCGGAGCTGTTTTTT,CASSARGGSSELFF